These 18 T cell receptor beta chains were all obtained from the same sample, sequenced in a study of CD8 T cells in ankylosing spondylitis. TCRdb passed the 5' RACE reads through MiXCR, listing each CDR3 protein once. The repertoire holds roughly 69,000 distinct CDR3 sequences, with approximately 5.3% as singletons. The specimen sequenced was blood, either unsorted or a sorted T cell fraction (not recorded which). These receptors originate from a male donor with ankylosing spondylitis or in good health (not recorded which).

At least ten counts were recorded for this clonotype. V gene TRBV5-1 combines with J gene TRBJ2-7, with D tentatively TRBD1 or TRBD2 (5 bases each). The CDR3 sequence is 14 residues long. From germline, CDR1 is SGHRS and CDR2 YFSETQ. The V end was cut by 3 bases, the J end by 0 bases, with 10 bases between. The CDR3 here is CASSSNGGSYEQYF. CDR3 nucleotides: TGCGCCAGCAGCTCGAATGGGGGCTCCTACGAGCAGTACTTC.

This clonotype was recorded at least ten times. The chain employs TRBV29-1 and TRBJ2-1; 7 bases match TRBD1. J lost 3 bases, V lost 4 bases, and 27 bases had no gene match. The length of the CDR3 is 21 residues. Germline lookup yields CDR1 SQVTM and CDR2 ANQGSEA. This chain's CDR3 is CSVGGAWASGGKTRYYNEQFF. CDR3 DNA: TGCAGCGTTGGTGGGGCGTGGGCATCAGGGGGAAAAACGAGGTACTACAATGAGCAGTTCTTC.

The table lists this clonotype with a few counts. The genes are TRBV11-2 and TRBJ2-1, with TRBD2 identical over 14 bases. The germline V gene has CDR1 SGHAT and CDR2 FQNNGV. Losses at the gene ends were 5 bases for V and 0 bases for J; bases not matched to a gene: 6. This CDR3 has 18 residues. CDR3 nucleotides: TGTGCCAGCAGCGCGGGGACTAGCGGGGGAGGCTCCTACAATGAGCAGTTCTTC. It is translated as CASSAGTSGGGSYNEQFF.

This clonotype showed up many times. CDR3 nucleotides: TGCGCCAGCAGCCAAGCAGGGGGCGGGGAGACCCAGTACTTC. This translates into CASSQAGGGETQYF. V is TRBV4-1 and J is TRBJ2-5; 8 positions agree with TRBD1. Germline lookup yields CDR1 MGHRA and CDR2 YSYEKL. This CDR3 comprises 14 residues. V trimming: 1 base; J trimming: 5 bases; junction bases outside the gene matches: 3.

This clonotype was detected many times. The V call is TRBV5-1, the J call TRBJ1-4; TRBD1 agrees at 8 bases. From germline, CDR1 is SGHRS and CDR2 YFSETQ. V lost 7 bases and J lost 6; bases outside the gene matches: 11. The CDR3 has 15 amino acids. CDR3 coding DNA: TGCGCCAGCGGGTTCGCCGGGACAGGCGATGAAAAACTGTTTTTT. It encodes CASGFAGTGDEKLFF.

At least ten counts were recorded for this clonotype. The rearrangement uses TRBV20-1 and TRBJ1-2; D uncertain. CDR3 length: 14 residues. In germline, CDR1 is DFQATT, CDR2 SNEGSKA (reference sequence). Trimming left V 1 base short and J 9 bases short, with 18 bases between. CDR3 amino acids: CSARGADFGLSYTF. The CDR3 coding sequence is TGCAGTGCTAGAGGCGCCGACTTCGGGCTGAGCTACACCTTC.

This clonotype was counted at least ten times. The rearrangement uses TRBV20-1 and TRBJ1-1, with no clear D. Between the trimmed V and J ends, which lost 1 base and 5 bases, there was a span of 14 bases. CDR1 and CDR2 (germline): DFQATT, SNEGSKA (reference sequence). The CDR3 extends over 14 amino acids. The CDR3 DNA reads TGCAGTGCTAGAGGTGTACAGTCCCCTACTGAAGCTTTCTTT. It translates to CSARGVQSPTEAFF.

This clonotype was picked up many times. V usage is TRBV7-9 and J usage is TRBJ2-1; D unclear. The CDR3 length is 14 residues. Trimming took 5 bases from V and 0 from J, leaving 8 bases between them. CDR1 is SEHNR, CDR2 FQNEAQ, per germline (reference sequence). CDR3 nucleotide sequence: TGTGCCAGCAGCCATCCCCCCTCCTACAATGAGCAGTTCTTC. Its translation is CASSHPPSYNEQFF.

This clonotype appeared many times. The chain carries TRBV28 and TRBJ2-1; 8 bases line up with TRBD2. The CDR3 consists of 12 residues. CDR1 and CDR2 (germline): MDHEN, SYDVKM. The junction had 8 bases not matched to a gene; V was cut back by 6 bases and J by 13 bases. Here the CDR3 reads CASSPSGGEQFF. The DNA of the CDR3 is TGTGCCAGCAGCCCCAGCGGGGGTGAACAGTTCTTC.

This chain uses TRBV3-1 with TRBJ2-7, with 7 bases identical to TRBD2. This CDR3 has 15 amino acids. The V segment lost 7 bases and the J segment 1 base; nucleotides outside the gene matches: 10. Germline CDR1 is LGHDT and CDR2 is YNNKEL (reference sequence). In DNA form, the CDR3 reads TGTGCCAGCACCAAGGGTTCGGGGGGTTCCTACGAGCAGTACTTC. Translating it yields CASTKGSGGSYEQYF.

This clonotype was recorded many times. The V call is TRBV20-1, the J call TRBJ1-1; D ambiguous. Germline CDR1 and CDR2: DFQATT and SNEGSKA (reference sequence). Trimming cost V 0 bases and J 6 bases, with 20 bases left between them. This CDR3 has 16 amino acids. CDR3 sequence reads: CSARDSARPAGAEAFF. The CDR3 DNA reads TGCAGTGCTAGAGATTCGGCTAGGCCAGCAGGTGCTGAAGCTTTCTTT.

This clonotype was observed at least ten times. The chain has TRBV18 and TRBJ1-5; 9 bases agree with TRBD1. Germline CDR1 reads KGHSH; CDR2 reads LQKENI. This CDR3 spans 16 amino acids. Trimming removed 3 bases from V and 7 bases from J; junction bases left unmatched: 10. The CDR3 sequence is CASSPFGGQGSQPQHF. CDR3 coding DNA: TGTGCCAGCTCACCCTTTGGGGGACAGGGAAGCCAGCCCCAGCATTTT.

This clonotype appeared many times. The chain recombines TRBV12-3 or TRBV12-4 with TRBJ2-3; D possibly corresponds to TRBD2 (5 bases). Trimming took off 5 bases at V and 0 bases at J, with 12 bases between the two ends. This CDR3 is built from 15 residues. The DNA for the CDR3 is TGTGCCAGCAGTGCGCCGACTACTAGCACAGATACGCAGTATTTT. Encoded protein: CASSAPTTSTDTQYF.

This clonotype was detected ten times or more. The CDR3 sequence: CASSYGTYNEQFF. The CDR3 nucleotides are TGTGCCAGCAGTTACGGAACTTACAATGAGCAGTTCTTC. V is TRBV6-2 or TRBV6-3 and J is TRBJ2-1, with D uncertain. The germline V gene has CDR1 MNHEY and CDR2 SVGEGT. The ends were cut back, 2 bases at V and 4 bases at J, with 6 bases in the middle. CDR3 length: 13 residues.

This clonotype appeared many times. This chain links TRBV6-2 or TRBV6-3 with TRBJ1-4; D unclear. There are 15 residues in the CDR3. Germline CDR1 is MNHEY and CDR2 is SVGEGT. V was cut by 5 bases and J by 8 bases, with 18 bases left in between. The CDR3 DNA sequence: TGTGCCAGCAGTCGGAATTTGCGGGTTTGGGAAAAACTGTTTTTT. Protein: CASSRNLRVWEKLFF.

This clonotype has ten or more counts. The chain carries TRBV30 and TRBJ2-1; D not resolved. The CDR3 runs 11 residues. Looked up from germline, CDR1 is GTSNPN and CDR2 is SVGIG (reference sequence). The ends were cut back, 5 bases at V and 10 bases at J, with 12 bases in the middle. Here the CDR3 reads CAWALGGEQFF. The CDR3 DNA reads TGTGCCTGGGCCTTGGGCGGCGAGCAGTTCTTC.

This clonotype appeared many times. This sequence joins TRBV10-3 and TRBJ2-3; TRBD1 or TRBD2 may be the D gene (7 bases each). The CDR3 sequence is 13 residues long. The V and J ends lost 7 bases and 5 bases respectively, with 13 bases between them. CDR1 is ENHRY, CDR2 SYGVKD, per germline. The CDR3, as DNA: TGTGCCATCACAGGGGGGGCGAGAGATACGCAGTATTTT. Protein sequence: CAITGGARDTQYF.

This clonotype was seen ten or more times. This chain uses TRBV6-5 with TRBJ2-3; TRBD2 matches 8 bases. The V and J ends lost 4 bases and 1 base, in that order; junction bases with no gene match: 4. The germline V gene has CDR1 MNHEY and CDR2 SVGAGI. The CDR3 sequence is 15 residues long. This CDR3 is CASSWGRGGTDTQYF. The DNA of the CDR3 is TGTGCCAGCAGTTGGGGGCGGGGGGGCACAGATACGCAGTATTTT.